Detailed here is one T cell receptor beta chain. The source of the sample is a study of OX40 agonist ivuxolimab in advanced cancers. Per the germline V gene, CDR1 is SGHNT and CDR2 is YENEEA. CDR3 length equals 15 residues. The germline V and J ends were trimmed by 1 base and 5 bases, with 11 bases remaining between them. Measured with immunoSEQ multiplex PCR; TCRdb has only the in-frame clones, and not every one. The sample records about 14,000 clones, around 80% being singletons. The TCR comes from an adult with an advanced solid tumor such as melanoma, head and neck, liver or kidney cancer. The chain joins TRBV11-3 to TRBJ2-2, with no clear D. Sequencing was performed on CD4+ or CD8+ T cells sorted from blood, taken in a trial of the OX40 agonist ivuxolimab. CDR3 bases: TGTGCCAGCAGCTTAGGTCGAGCGTGGACCGGGGAGCTGTTTTTT. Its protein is CASSLGRAWTGELFF. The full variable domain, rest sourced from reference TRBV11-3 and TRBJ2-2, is EAGVVQSPRYKIIEKKQPVAFWCNPISGHNTLYWYLQNLGQGPELLIRYENEEAVDDSQLPKDRFSAERLKGVDSTLKIQPAELGDSAVYLCASSLGRAWTGELFFGEGSRLTVL.